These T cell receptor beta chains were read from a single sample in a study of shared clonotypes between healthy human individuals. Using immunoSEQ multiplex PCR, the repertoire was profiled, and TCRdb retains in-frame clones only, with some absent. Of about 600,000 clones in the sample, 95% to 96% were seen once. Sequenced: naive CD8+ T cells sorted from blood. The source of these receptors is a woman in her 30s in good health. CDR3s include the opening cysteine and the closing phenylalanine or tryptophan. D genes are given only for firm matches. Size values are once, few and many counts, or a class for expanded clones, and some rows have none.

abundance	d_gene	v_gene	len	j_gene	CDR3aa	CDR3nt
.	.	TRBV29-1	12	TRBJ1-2	CSVEGGFYGYTF	TGCAGCGTTGAAGGGGGATTCTATGGCTACACCTTC
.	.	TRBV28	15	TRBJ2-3	CASSFSSSDTDTQYF	TGTGCCAGCAGTTTTAGTAGTTCCGACACAGATACGCAGTATTTT
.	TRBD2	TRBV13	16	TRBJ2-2	CASSSVSGRHTGELFF	TGTGCCAGCAGCTCTGTTAGCGGGAGACATACCGGGGAGCTGTTTTTT
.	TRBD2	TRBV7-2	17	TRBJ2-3	CASSFAASGSTADTQYF	TGTGCCAGCAGCTTTGCGGCTAGCGGGAGTACCGCAGATACGCAGTATTTT
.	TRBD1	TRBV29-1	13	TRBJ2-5	CSVPGQGKETQYF	TGCAGCGTTCCGGGACAGGGGAAAGAGACCCAGTACTTC
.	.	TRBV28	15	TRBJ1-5	CASSRRVSSNQPQHF	TGTGCCAGCAGCCGGAGGGTCAGCAGCAATCAGCCCCAGCATTTT
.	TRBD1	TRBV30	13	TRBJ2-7	CAWSEGQGYEQYF	TGTGCCTGGAGTGAGGGACAGGGCTACGAGCAGTACTTC
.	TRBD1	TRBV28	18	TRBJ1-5	CASSLYGTVNKLGQPQHF	TGTGCCAGCAGCTTATACGGGACAGTTAACAAATTAGGTCAGCCCCAGCATTTT
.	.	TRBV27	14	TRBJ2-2	CASRLVGSTGELFF	TGTGCCAGCCGCTTGGTTGGCAGCACCGGGGAGCTGTTTTTT
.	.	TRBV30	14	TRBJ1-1	CAWNYLRGKAEAFF	TGTGCCTGGAATTATCTCAGGGGTAAAGCTGAAGCTTTCTTT
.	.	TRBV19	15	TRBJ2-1	CASSINRPSYNEQFF	TGTGCCAGTAGTATAAACAGGCCCTCCTACAATGAGCAGTTCTTC
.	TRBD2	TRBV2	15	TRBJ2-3	CASKTGTTSTDTQYF	TGTGCCAGTAAGACCGGGACTACCAGCACAGATACGCAGTATTTT
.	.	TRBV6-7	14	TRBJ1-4	CASSSGLIGEKLFF	TGTGCCAGCAGTTCCGGACTCATTGGCGAAAAACTGTTTTTT
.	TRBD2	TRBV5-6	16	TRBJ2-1	CASSWWTSGRAFEQFF	TGTGCCAGCAGCTGGTGGACTAGCGGGAGGGCGTTTGAGCAGTTCTTC
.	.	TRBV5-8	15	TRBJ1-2	CASSLLPGVNYGYTF	TGTGCCAGCAGCTTGCTGCCAGGGGTTAACTATGGCTACACCTTC
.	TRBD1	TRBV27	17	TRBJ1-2	CASSLNSPRDRRYGYTF	TGTGCCAGCAGTTTGAACAGCCCTCGGGACAGGCGCTATGGCTACACCTTC
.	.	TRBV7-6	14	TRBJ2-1	CASSLAGVYNEQFF	TGTGCCAGCAGCTTAGCGGGAGTCTACAATGAGCAGTTCTTC
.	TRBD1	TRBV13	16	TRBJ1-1	CASSLEGTGSFGEAFF	TGTGCCAGCAGCTTAGAAGGGACAGGTAGTTTTGGTGAAGCTTTCTTT
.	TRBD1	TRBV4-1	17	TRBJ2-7	CASSQGLLRDRNYEQYF	TGCGCCAGCAGCCAAGGGCTCCTCCGGGACAGAAACTACGAGCAGTACTTC
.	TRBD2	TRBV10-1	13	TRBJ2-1	CASSGLAGSEQFF	TGCGCCAGCAGCGGACTAGCGGGATCTGAGCAGTTCTTC
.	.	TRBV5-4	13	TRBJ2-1	CASSPNGEDEQFF	TGTGCCAGCAGCCCTAACGGAGAGGATGAGCAGTTCTTC
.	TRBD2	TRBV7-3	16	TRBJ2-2	CASSPSTSAYTGELFF	TGTGCCAGCAGCCCCTCGACTAGCGCCTACACCGGGGAGCTGTTTTTT
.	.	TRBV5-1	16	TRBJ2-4	CASSLGGNRGKNIQYF	TGCGCCAGCAGCTTGGGCGGGAATCGAGGCAAAAACATTCAGTACTTC
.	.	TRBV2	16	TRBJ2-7	CASSVRLEGGSYEQYF	TGTGCCAGCAGTGTCCGGTTAGAGGGGGGGTCCTACGAGCAGTACTTC
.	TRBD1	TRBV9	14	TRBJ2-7	CASSGGQDLYEQYF	TGTGCCAGCAGCGGGGGACAGGACCTCTACGAGCAGTACTTC
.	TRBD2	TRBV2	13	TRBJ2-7	CAIRLAGAYEQYF	TGTGCCATCAGACTAGCGGGTGCCTACGAGCAGTACTTC
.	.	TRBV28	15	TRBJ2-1	CASSFPRIRVNEQFF	TGTGCCAGCAGTTTCCCCCGGATCCGGGTCAATGAGCAGTTCTTC
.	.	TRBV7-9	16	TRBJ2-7	CASSPRSGPLRNEQYF	TGTGCCAGCAGCCCCAGGTCGGGGCCCCTACGGAACGAGCAGTACTTC
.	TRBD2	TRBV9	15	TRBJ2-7	CASSSGRTSGIEQYF	TGTGCCAGCAGCTCCGGGAGGACTAGCGGGATCGAGCAGTACTTC
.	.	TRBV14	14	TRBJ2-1	CASSPSGGYNEQFF	TGTGCCAGCAGCCCGAGCGGCGGCTACAATGAGCAGTTCTTC
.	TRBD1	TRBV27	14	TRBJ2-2	CASSSSGQGLGLFF	TGTGCCAGCAGTTCCTCCGGACAGGGCCTGGGGCTGTTTTTT
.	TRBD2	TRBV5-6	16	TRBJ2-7	CASSLLAGGPSNEQYF	TGTGCCAGCAGCTTACTGGCGGGAGGGCCCTCTAACGAGCAGTACTTC
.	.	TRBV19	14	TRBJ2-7	CASSIDRGSYEQYF	TGTGCCAGTAGTATAGATCGAGGATCCTACGAGCAGTACTTC
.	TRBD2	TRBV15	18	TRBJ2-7	CATSREGLAGEPSYEQYF	TGTGCCACCAGCAGAGAGGGACTAGCGGGAGAACCGTCCTACGAGCAGTACTTC
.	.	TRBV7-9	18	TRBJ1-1	CASSLTGQGRGPNTEAFF	TGTGCCAGCAGCTTAACGGGTCAGGGGCGCGGGCCGAACACTGAAGCTTTCTTT
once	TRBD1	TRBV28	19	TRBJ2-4	CASSLNSRIQGQVKNIQYF	TGTGCCAGCAGTTTAAACTCCCGCATCCAGGGACAGGTGAAAAACATTCAGTACTTC
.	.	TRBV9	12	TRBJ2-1	CASSVAYNEQFF	TGTGCCAGCAGCGTAGCTTACAATGAGCAGTTCTTC
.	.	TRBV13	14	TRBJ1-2	CASTLDSGSYGYTF	TGTGCCAGCACACTGGACAGCGGGAGCTATGGCTACACCTTC
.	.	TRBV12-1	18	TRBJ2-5	CASSFGFSRQRDVETQYF	TGTGCCAGCAGCTTTGGGTTCTCTCGGCAGCGGGATGTAGAGACCCAGTACTTC
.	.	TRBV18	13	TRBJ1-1	CASSPPGVAEAFF	TGTGCCAGCTCACCACCAGGGGTCGCTGAAGCTTTCTTT
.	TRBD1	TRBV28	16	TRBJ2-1	CASSLIGGRPGDEQFF	TGTGCCAGCAGTTTAATAGGGGGCAGGCCCGGTGATGAGCAGTTCTTC
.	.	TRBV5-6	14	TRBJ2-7	CASSLESLVYEQYF	TGTGCCAGCAGCTTGGAGAGTTTGGTCTACGAGCAGTACTTC
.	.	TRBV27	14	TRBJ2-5	CATEGGHPKETQYF	TGTGCCACCGAGGGGGGACACCCTAAAGAGACCCAGTACTTC
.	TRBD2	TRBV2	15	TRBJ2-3	CASRETSASTDTQYF	TGTGCCAGCAGAGAAACTAGCGCGAGCACAGATACGCAGTATTTT
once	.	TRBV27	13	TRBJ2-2	CASSLGFPGELFF	TGTGCCAGCAGTTTAGGGTTCCCCGGGGAGCTGTTTTTT
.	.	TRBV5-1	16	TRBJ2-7	CASSLWSAADSYEQYF	TGCGCCAGCAGCTTGTGGTCAGCGGCAGACTCCTACGAGCAGTACTTC